Below, one TCR beta chain is given with its context. The target of this receptor is not known. Base quality data are lacking; no much larger clone is found one base away. The meaning of the sample's treatment or condition label: allogeneic hematopoietic cell transplantation with graft depleted of TCRalphabeta T cells and CD19 B cells. The transplant recipients were children given TCRalphabeta/CD19-depleted allogeneic hematopoietic cell grafts. The data derive from a study of T-cell reconstitution after alpha-beta-depleted transplantation in children (dated by TCRdb to 2016 to 2017). With respect to the entire study: Using TCR repertoire profiling, the study followed T-cell immune reconstitution in a quantitative way in children after TCRalphabeta/CD19-depleted allogeneic hematopoietic cell transplantation. General conclusions and limits of the study: In some patients, high TCRbeta diversity at day 60 was attributed to recipient T cells and intrathymic progenitors that had survived conditioning. About two months after transplant, the apparently early recovery of alphabetaT-cell counts reportedly depended on just several hundred clones that had expanded rapidly and came from non-depleted graft cells. Over subsequent months, a decline in hyperexpanded clone frequencies was noted, and after one year, T-cell counts and TCRbeta diversity were mostly ascribed to newly produced T cells.

The method was PCR. The sequencer listed for this sample is Illumina HiSeq 2500. Molecular barcoding was employed in the preparation of TCR libraries, with unique molecular identifiers being used to normalize TCRbeta repertoire quantification. The raw public reads went through TCRdb reprocessing: fastp at Q25, MiXCR clone calling, in-frame beta chains kept. Each CDR3 protein appears once, grouped with its most common genes and DNA. This sample gives 600,000 to 800,000 distinct CDR3 sequences in total; around 12% of them show up just once. In total, the top ten clones hold roughly 0.84% of the sample. Taken from the germline V gene, the CDR1 and CDR2 loops are SGHRS and YFSETQ. V sheds 3 bases and J sheds 3 bases, leaving 21 bases between their ends. The CDR3, cysteine through phenylalanine, is 17 amino acids long. Solely the CDR3 DNA is kept, with 51 bases framed from the first base.

The starting material was PBMCs, obtained before TCRalphabeta/CD19-depleted stem cell transplant. The origin of this receptor is a girl aged 2 to 9 with congenital amegakaryocytic thrombocytopenia, due to receive a stem cell transplant. The chain is assembled from TRBV5-1 and TRBJ1-2, with TRBD1 tentatively as D gene (5 bases match). The DNA sequence follows: TGCGCCAGCAGCTGGGACCGCCGGGCCACAAATTACTATGGCTACACCTTC. Its protein reads: CASSWDRRATNYYGYTF.